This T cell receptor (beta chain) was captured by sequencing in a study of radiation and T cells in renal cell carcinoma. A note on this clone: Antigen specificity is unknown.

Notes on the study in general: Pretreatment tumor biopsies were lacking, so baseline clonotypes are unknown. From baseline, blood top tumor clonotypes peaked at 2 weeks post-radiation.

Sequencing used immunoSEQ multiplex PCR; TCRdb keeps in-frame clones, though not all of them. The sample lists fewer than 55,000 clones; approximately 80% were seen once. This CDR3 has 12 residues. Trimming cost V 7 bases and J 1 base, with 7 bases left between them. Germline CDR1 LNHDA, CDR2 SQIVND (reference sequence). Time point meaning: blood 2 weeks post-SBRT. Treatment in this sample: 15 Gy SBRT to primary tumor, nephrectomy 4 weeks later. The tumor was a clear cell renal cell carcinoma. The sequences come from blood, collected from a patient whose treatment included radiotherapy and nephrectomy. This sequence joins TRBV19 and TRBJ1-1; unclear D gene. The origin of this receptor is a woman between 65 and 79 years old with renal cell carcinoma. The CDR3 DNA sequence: TGTGCCAGTACCAACAGGAACACTGAAGCTTTCTTT. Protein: CASTNRNTEAFF. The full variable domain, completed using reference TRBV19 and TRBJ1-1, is DGGITQSPKYLFRKEGQNVTLSCEQNLNHDAMYWYRQDPGQGLRLIYYSQIVNDFQKGDIAEGYSVSREKKESFPLTVTSAQKNPTAFYLCASTNRNTEAFFGQGTRLTVV.